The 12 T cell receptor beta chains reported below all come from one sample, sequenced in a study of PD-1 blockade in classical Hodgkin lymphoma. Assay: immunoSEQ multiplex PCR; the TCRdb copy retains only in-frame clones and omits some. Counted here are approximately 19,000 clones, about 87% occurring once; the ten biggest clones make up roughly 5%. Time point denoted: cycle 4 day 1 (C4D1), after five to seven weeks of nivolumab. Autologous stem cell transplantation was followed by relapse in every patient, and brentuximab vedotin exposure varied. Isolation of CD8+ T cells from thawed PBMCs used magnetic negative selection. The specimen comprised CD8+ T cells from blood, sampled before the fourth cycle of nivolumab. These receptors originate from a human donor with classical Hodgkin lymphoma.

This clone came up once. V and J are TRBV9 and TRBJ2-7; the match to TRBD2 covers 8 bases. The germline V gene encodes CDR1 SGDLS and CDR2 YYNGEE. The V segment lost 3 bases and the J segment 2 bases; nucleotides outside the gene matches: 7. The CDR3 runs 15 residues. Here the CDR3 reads CASSAGGGLAYEQYF. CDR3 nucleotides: TGTGCCAGCAGCGCCGGGGGGGGCTTAGCCTACGAGCAGTACTTC. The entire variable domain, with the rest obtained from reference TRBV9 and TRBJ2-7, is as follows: DSGVTQTPKHLITATGQRVTLRCSPRSGDLSVYWYQQSLDQGLQFLIQYYNGEERAKGNILERFSAQQFPDLHSELNLSSLELGDSALYFCASSAGGGLAYEQYFGPGTRLTVT.

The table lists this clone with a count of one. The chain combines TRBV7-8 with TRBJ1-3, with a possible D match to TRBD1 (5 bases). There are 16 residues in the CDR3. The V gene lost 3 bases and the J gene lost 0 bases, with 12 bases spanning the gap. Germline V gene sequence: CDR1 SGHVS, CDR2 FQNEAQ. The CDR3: CASSFGTEDSGNTIYF. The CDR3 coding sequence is TGTGCCAGCAGCTTCGGGACGGAAGACTCTGGAAACACCATATATTTT.

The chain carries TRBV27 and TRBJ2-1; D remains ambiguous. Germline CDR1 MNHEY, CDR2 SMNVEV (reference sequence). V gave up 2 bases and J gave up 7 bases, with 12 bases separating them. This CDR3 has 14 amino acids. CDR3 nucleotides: TGTGCCAGCAGTTTAATTGCCGACCATAATGAGCAGTTCTTC. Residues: CASSLIADHNEQFF.

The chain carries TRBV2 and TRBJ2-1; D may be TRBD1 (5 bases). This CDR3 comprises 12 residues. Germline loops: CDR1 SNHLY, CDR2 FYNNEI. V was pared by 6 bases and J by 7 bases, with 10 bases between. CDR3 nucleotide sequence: TGTGCCAGCAGCAGGGAAAAGAATGAGCAGTTCTTC. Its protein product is CASSREKNEQFF. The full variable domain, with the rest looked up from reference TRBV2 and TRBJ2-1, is EPEVTQTPSHQVTQMGQEVILRCVPISNHLYFYWYRQILGQKVEFLVSFYNNEISEKSEIFDDQFSVERPDGSNFTLKIRSTKLEDSAMYFCASSREKNEQFFGPGTRLTVL.

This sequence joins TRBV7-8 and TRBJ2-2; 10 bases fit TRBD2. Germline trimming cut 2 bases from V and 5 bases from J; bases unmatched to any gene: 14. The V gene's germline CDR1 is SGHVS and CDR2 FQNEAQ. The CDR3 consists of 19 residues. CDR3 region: CASSLFVSSGGFQTGELFF. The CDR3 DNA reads TGTGCCAGCAGCTTATTCGTCTCTAGCGGGGGTTTTCAAACCGGGGAGCTGTTTTTT.

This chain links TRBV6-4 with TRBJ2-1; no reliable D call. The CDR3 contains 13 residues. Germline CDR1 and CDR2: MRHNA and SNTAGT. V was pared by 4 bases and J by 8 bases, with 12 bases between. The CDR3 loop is CASSGTQFDEQFF. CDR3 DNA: TGTGCCAGCAGTGGGACCCAGTTCGATGAGCAGTTCTTC.

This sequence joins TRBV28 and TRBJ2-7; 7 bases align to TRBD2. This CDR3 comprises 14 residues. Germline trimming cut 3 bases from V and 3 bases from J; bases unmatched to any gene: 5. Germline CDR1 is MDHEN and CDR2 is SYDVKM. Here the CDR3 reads CASSFVASGYEQYF. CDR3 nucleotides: TGTGCCAGCAGTTTCGTGGCTAGCGGCTACGAGCAGTACTTC.

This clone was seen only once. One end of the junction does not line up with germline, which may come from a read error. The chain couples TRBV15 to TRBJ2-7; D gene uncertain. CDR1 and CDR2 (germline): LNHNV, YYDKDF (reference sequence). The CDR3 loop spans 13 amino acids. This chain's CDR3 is CATSRSPSDEVTF. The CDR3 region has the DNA TGTGCCACCAGCAGATCACCTTCAGACGAAGTAACCTTC. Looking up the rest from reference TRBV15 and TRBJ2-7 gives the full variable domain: DAMVIQNPRYQVTQFGKPVTLSCSQTLNHNVMYWYQQKSSQAPKLLFHYYDKDFNNEADTPDNFQSRRPNTSFCFLDIRSPGLGDTAMYLCATSRSPSDEVTFGPGTRLTVT.

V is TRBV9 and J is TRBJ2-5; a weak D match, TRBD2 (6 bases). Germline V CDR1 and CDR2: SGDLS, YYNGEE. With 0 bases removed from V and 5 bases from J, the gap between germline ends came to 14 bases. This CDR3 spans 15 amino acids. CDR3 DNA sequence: TGTGCCAGCAGCGTAGAGACGGGAGTGGGGGAGACCCAGTACTTC. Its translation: CASSVETGVGETQYF.

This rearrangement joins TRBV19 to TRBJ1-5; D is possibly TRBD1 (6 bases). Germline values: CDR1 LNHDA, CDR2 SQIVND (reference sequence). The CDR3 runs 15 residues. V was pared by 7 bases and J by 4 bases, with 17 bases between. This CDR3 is CASTWTVKGNQPQHF. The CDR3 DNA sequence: TGTGCCAGTACTTGGACAGTGAAGGGTAATCAGCCCCAGCATTTT.

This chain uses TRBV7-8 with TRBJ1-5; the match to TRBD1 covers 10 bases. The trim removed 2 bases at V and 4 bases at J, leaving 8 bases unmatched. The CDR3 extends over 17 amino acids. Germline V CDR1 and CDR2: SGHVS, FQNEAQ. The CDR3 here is CASSLNGGQGGNQPQHF. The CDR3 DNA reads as TGTGCCAGCAGCTTAAATGGCGGACAGGGGGGAAATCAGCCCCAGCATTTT.

CDR3 nucleotide sequence: TGTGCCAGCAGGGACAGGGTTCCTCCCTACGAGCAGTACTTC. Translated: CASRDRVPPYEQYF. The rearrangement uses TRBV27 and TRBJ2-7; TRBD1 matches 8 bases. Germline-derived CDR1 and CDR2 are MNHEY and SMNVEV (reference sequence). The CDR3 has 14 residues. Trimming took 6 bases from V and 2 from J; bases not matched to a gene: 6.